This is a list of T cell receptor beta chains from one sample in a study of blood T cell repertoires in COVID-19. The data were produced by immunoSEQ multiplex PCR, yet TCRdb's version contains in-frame clones alone and is incomplete. The data hold some 100,000 clones, with just under 80% observed a single time. Sequencing was carried out using peripheral blood. These receptors were taken from a man in his sixties or seventies with active or convalescent COVID-19. CDR3s include the opening cysteine and the closing phenylalanine or tryptophan. A D gene is named only where the DNA matches it firmly. Only some rows state a clone size, as once, few, many or a class for expanded clones.

d_call clone_size j_call v_call cdr3_aa cdr3_nt
- - TRBJ2-7 TRBV19 CASSAQGVGEQYF TGTGCCAGTAGTGCTCAAGGGGTGGGCGAGCAGTACTTC
- - TRBJ2-7 TRBV19 CASSIDGGLSYEQYF TGTGCCAGTAGTATAGACGGGGGTTTGTCCTACGAGCAGTACTTC
- few TRBJ1-2 TRBV30 CAWSRGNYGYTF TGTGCCTGGAGTAGGGGTAACTATGGCTACACCTTC
TRBD2 - TRBJ2-5 TRBV13 CASSSRLAGGKETQYF TGTGCCAGCAGCTCTCGACTAGCGGGAGGGAAGGAGACCCAGTACTTC
TRBD1 - TRBJ1-2 TRBV7-9 CASSLLTGTGEGYTF TGTGCCAGCAGCCTACTGACAGGGACGGGGGAAGGCTACACCTTC
TRBD1 - TRBJ1-3 TRBV9 CASSVSGTGVGNTIYF TGTGCCAGCAGCGTATCCGGGACAGGGGTAGGAAACACCATATATTTT
- - TRBJ2-3 TRBV24-1 CATSDSADTQYF TGTGCCACCAGTGATTCGGCAGATACGCAGTATTTT
- few TRBJ1-1 TRBV5-1 CASRGPTGRETEAFF TGCGCCAGCAGGGGCCCGACAGGCCGGGAAACTGAAGCTTTCTTT
- - TRBJ1-3 TRBV15 CATSREAQWSTGNTIYF TGTGCCACCAGCAGAGAGGCACAGTGGTCTACTGGAAACACCATATATTTT
TRBD1 - TRBJ2-1 TRBV11-2 CASSFQTGGFGNEQFF TGTGCCAGCAGCTTCCAGACAGGGGGTTTCGGCAATGAGCAGTTCTTC
TRBD1 - TRBJ1-4 TRBV4-3 CASSQDRPGGEKLFF TGCGCCAGCAGCCAGGACAGGCCCGGGGGTGAAAAACTGTTTTTT
TRBD2 once TRBJ2-7 TRBV5-5 CASSLASGVSYEQYF TGTGCCAGCAGCTTGGCTAGCGGGGTCTCCTACGAGCAGTACTTC
- - TRBJ2-1 TRBV6-5 CASSIRGYYNEQFF TGTGCCAGCAGTATCCGGGGTTACTACAATGAGCAGTTCTTC
- - TRBJ1-6 TRBV18 CASSFTGTPLHF TGTGCCAGCTCATTCACAGGGACACCCCTCCACTTT
TRBD2 - TRBJ2-1 TRBV7-8 CASSLQAGLYNEQFF TGTGCCAGCAGCTTACAAGCGGGACTATACAATGAGCAGTTCTTC
- - TRBJ2-5 TRBV9 CASSEGPEGGTQYF TGTGCCAGCAGCGAGGGACCCGAAGGGGGGACCCAGTACTTC
TRBD1 - TRBJ1-2 TRBV5-1 CASSLVSGGHGYTF TGCGCCAGCAGCTTGGTGTCAGGGGGGCATGGCTACACCTTC
TRBD1 - TRBJ1-5 TRBV30 CAWNPGQGSQPQHF TGTGCCTGGAACCCGGGACAGGGGAGTCAGCCCCAGCATTTT
- - TRBJ1-5 TRBV19 CASSIVQGPQPQHF TGTGCCAGTAGTATAGTCCAGGGCCCCCAGCCCCAGCATTTT
TRBD2 - TRBJ2-7 TRBV13 CASSGSGTSRYEQYF TGTGCCAGCAGCGGATCCGGGACTAGTCGCTACGAGCAGTACTTC
TRBD2 - TRBJ2-3 TRBV3-1/TRBV3-2 CASSPRILAGVTDTQYF TGTGCCAGCAGCCCCCGGATACTAGCGGGAGTTACAGATACGCAGTATTTT
TRBD1 - TRBJ2-2 TRBV4-2 CASSQESKRTGSTGELFF TGTGCCAGCAGCCAAGAGTCAAAAAGGACAGGGTCGACCGGGGAGCTGTTTTTT
- - TRBJ2-7 TRBV2 CASSHQGIGYEQYF TGTGCCAGCAGTCACCAGGGGATCGGCTACGAGCAGTACTTC
TRBD1 - TRBJ1-3 TRBV29-1 CSASDRGLGNTIYF TGCAGCGCCTCGGACAGGGGGCTTGGAAACACCATATATTTT
- - TRBJ1-2 TRBV7-2 CASSLLGAYGYTF TGTGCCAGCAGCTTATTGGGGGCTTATGGCTACACCTTC
TRBD1 few TRBJ2-2 TRBV7-2 CASSLSIQGAGELFF TGTGCCAGCAGCTTATCGATCCAGGGGGCCGGGGAGCTGTTTTTT
- - TRBJ1-2 TRBV18 CASSPETASFYGYTF TGTGCCAGCTCACCAGAGACAGCCTCCTTCTATGGCTACACCTTC
- - TRBJ2-7 TRBV6-2/TRBV6-3 CASSYAGAYYEQYF TGTGCCAGCAGTTATGCGGGGGCGTATTACGAGCAGTACTTC
TRBD1 - TRBJ1-5 TRBV30 CAWSVWGQGSTQPQHF TGTGCCTGGAGTGTTTGGGGACAGGGATCGACTCAGCCCCAGCATTTT
- - TRBJ2-7 TRBV9 CASSVSGVSYEQYF TGTGCCAGCAGCGTATCCGGGGTATCCTACGAGCAGTACTTC
TRBD2 - TRBJ2-7 TRBV7-9 CASSLVGAGSSYEQYF TGTGCCAGCAGCTTAGTCGGAGCGGGGAGCTCCTACGAGCAGTACTTC
- few TRBJ2-1 TRBV5-1 CASKRELSYNEQFF TGCGCCAGCAAGAGGGAACTCTCCTACAATGAGCAGTTCTTC
- - TRBJ2-6 TRBV7-9 CASSSRTNVLTF TGTGCCAGCAGCTCGCGGACCAACGTCCTGACTTTC
- - TRBJ1-1 TRBV5-1 CASSFGGGNTEAFF TGCGCCAGCAGCTTTGGGGGAGGAAACACTGAAGCTTTCTTT
TRBD2 many TRBJ2-7 TRBV4-1 CASSNHGTRDEEQYF TGCGCCAGCAGCAACCACGGGACTAGGGACGAGGAGCAGTACTTC
TRBD1 - TRBJ2-5 TRBV7-9 CASSFLPGQGFQETQYF TGTGCCAGCAGCTTTTTGCCGGGACAGGGATTCCAAGAGACCCAGTACTTC
TRBD1 - TRBJ1-1 TRBV28 CASSSGETWTGGFEAFF TGTGCCAGCAGTTCCGGAGAAACCTGGACAGGGGGCTTCGAAGCTTTCTTT
- - TRBJ1-2 TRBV4-1 CASSLGRRAYGYTF TGCGCCAGCAGCCTTGGACGGAGGGCCTATGGCTACACCTTC
TRBD1 - TRBJ1-2 TRBV7-3 CASSSNPGQPYGYTF TGTGCCAGCAGCTCTAACCCGGGACAGCCCTATGGCTACACCTTC
- - TRBJ1-4 TRBV18 CASSPGEGATNEKLFF TGTGCCAGCTCACCGGGAGAGGGGGCAACTAATGAAAAACTGTTTTTT
- - TRBJ2-1 TRBV5-1 CASSPEEAVHEQFF TGCGCCAGCAGCCCGGAGGAGGCGGTTCATGAGCAGTTCTTC
- - TRBJ2-5 TRBV24-1 CATSTGGGVETQYF TGTGCCACCAGCACAGGGGGGGGCGTAGAGACCCAGTACTTC
- - TRBJ1-5 TRBV5-5 CASSLGYSPSNQPQHF TGTGCCAGCAGCTTGGGGTACAGTCCGAGCAATCAGCCCCAGCATTTT